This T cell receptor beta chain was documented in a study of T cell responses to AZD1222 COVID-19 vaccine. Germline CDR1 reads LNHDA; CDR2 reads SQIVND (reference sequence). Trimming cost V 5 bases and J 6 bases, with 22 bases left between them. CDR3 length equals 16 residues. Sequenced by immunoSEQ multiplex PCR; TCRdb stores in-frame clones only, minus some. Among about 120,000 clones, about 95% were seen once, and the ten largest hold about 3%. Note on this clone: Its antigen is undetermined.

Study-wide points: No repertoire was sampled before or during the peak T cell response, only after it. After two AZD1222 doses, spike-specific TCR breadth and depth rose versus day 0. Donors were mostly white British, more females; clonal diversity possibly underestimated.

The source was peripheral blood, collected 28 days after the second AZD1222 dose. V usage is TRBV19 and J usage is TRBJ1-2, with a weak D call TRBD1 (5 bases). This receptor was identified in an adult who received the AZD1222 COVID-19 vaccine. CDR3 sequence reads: CASSDKNRLAMDGYTF. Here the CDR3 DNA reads TGTGCCAGTAGTGATAAAAACAGGTTGGCTATGGATGGCTACACCTTC.